The 26 T cell receptor beta chains below were found in one sample sequenced in a study of low-dose radiotherapy and immunotherapy resistance in tumors (dated by TCRdb to between 2021 and 2022). Sequenced on an Illumina HiSeq 2500. Superscript III and a set of TRAV- and TRBV-specific primers were used to synthesize first-strand cDNA, so that both TCRalpha and TCRbeta chains were covered. TCRs were amplified with Phusion for 15 to 20 PCR cycles using a constant-region primer together with the adapter attached to the V primers. The raw public data were reprocessed by TCRdb itself: fastp quality trimming at Q25, MiXCR clonotype calling, in-frame beta chains only. Rows with a matching CDR3 protein are joined into one entry that keeps the most common DNA and genes. Across this sample there are 85,000 to 95,000 distinct CDR3 sequences, with about 20% seen only once. The ten biggest clones cover around 13% of the sample.

The time point label of this sample denotes: after trial treatment. The meaning of the sample's treatment or condition label: LDRT plus nivolumab, ipilimumab, low-dose cyclophosphamide and aspirin (RACIN trial). The sequenced sample was PBMCs, obtained after low-dose radiotherapy plus immunotherapy. These receptor sequences come from a female donor with ovarian cancer.

About this clonotype: A far bigger clonotype differs at one base, so this is likely a read error. The chain links TRBV29-1 to TRBJ2-1, with 7 bases fitting TRBD1. The CDR3 runs 12 residues. CDR1 is SQVTM, CDR2 ANQGSEA, per germline. With V trimmed by 7 bases and J by 10 bases, 10 bases remained unmatched. The CDR3 DNA follows: TGCAGCGCCCAAACACACAGGGGCGAGCAGTTCTTC. This gives the protein CSAQTHRGEQFF.

This clonotype has a count of ten or more. The chain recombines TRBV29-1 with TRBJ1-1; 7 nucleotides agree with TRBD1. After removal of 6 bases from V and 9 bases from J, the junction contained 4 bases not matched to a gene. Germline V gene sequence: CDR1 SQVTM, CDR2 ANQGSEA. The CDR3 totals 10 residues. In DNA form, the CDR3 reads TGCAGCGTGTACAGGGGCAAAGCTTTCTTT. This codes for CSVYRGKAFF.

This clonotype showed up many times. The chain links TRBV19 to TRBJ1-5; D unresolved. Per germline, CDR1 LNHDA and CDR2 SQIVND (reference sequence). Trimming cost V 6 bases and J 7 bases, with 13 bases left between them. This CDR3 has 13 residues. The CDR3: CASSEIQGQPQHF. The CDR3 bases are TGTGCCAGTAGCGAAATTCAAGGGCAGCCCCAGCATTTT.

This clonotype was seen at least ten times. This chain uses TRBV5-1 with TRBJ2-1, with unresolved D. V was cut by 4 bases and J by 2 bases, with 13 bases left in between. The CDR3 length is 15 residues. The germline V gene encodes CDR1 SGHRS and CDR2 YFSETQ. The CDR3 region is CASSVPRSTYNEQFF. The CDR3 coding sequence is TGCGCCAGCAGCGTACCTAGGTCCACCTACAATGAGCAGTTCTTC.

This clonotype has ten or more counts. V and J are TRBV4-2 and TRBJ2-2; D not certain. Looked up from germline, CDR1 is LGHNA and CDR2 is YNFKEQ. V lost 5 bases to trimming and J lost 4 bases, with 14 bases between them. CDR3 length: 15 residues. The CDR3 DNA reads as TGTGCCAGCAGCTCCCGGCTCTCAGGCACCGGGGAGCTGTTTTTT. It is translated as CASSSRLSGTGELFF.

This clonotype was counted many times. The CDR3 here is CASPVGGNTGELFF. DNA for the CDR3: TGTGCCAGCCCTGTAGGGGGCAACACCGGGGAGCTGTTTTTT. The V gene is TRBV7-9, the J gene TRBJ2-2, with 7 bases aligning to TRBD1. There are 14 residues in the CDR3. V dropped 8 bases and J dropped 2; count of bases not matched to a gene: 5. Germline CDR1 is SEHNR and CDR2 is FQNEAQ (reference sequence).

This clonotype has ten or more counts. This chain joins TRBV6-2 or TRBV6-3 and TRBJ2-7; TRBD1 agrees at 9 bases. The CDR3 sequence is 16 residues long. V was pared by 5 bases and J by 2 bases, with 10 bases of the junction left unmatched. Germline V lookup: CDR1 MNHEY, CDR2 SVGEGT. The CDR3 reads CASSDPSDRGTYEQYF. The CDR3 DNA is TGTGCCAGCAGTGACCCTTCGGACAGGGGTACCTACGAGCAGTACTTC.

With regard to this clonotype: A far larger clone lies a single base away; this is likely a read error. This chain joins TRBV23-1 and TRBJ2-7; 8 nucleotides agree with TRBD2. TRBV23-1 is annotated as an ORF whose role is uncertain. The CDR3 runs to 15 residues. V dropped 7 bases and J dropped 7; count of bases not matched to a gene: 15. CDR3 residues: CASTHKRERCNEQYF. The CDR3 DNA is TGCGCCAGCACCCACAAGCGGGAGCGGTGCAATGAGCAGTACTTC.

This clonotype was detected many times. V is TRBV4-2 and J is TRBJ2-3, with 10 bases aligning to TRBD2. With 0 bases clipped from V and 1 base from J, the junction kept 4 bases outside the gene matches. This CDR3 is built from 17 residues. Looked up from germline, CDR1 is LGHNA and CDR2 is YNFKEQ. The CDR3 is CASSQDLGTSGTDTQYF. Here the CDR3 DNA reads TGTGCCAGCAGCCAAGATTTGGGGACTAGCGGCACAGATACGCAGTATTTT.

V gene TRBV11-1 combines with J gene TRBJ2-7; 8 bases are shared with TRBD2. The ends lost 0 bases at V and 2 bases at J; junction bases unmatched: 3. The V gene's germline CDR1 is SGHAT and CDR2 FQDESV (reference sequence). The CDR3 totals 15 residues. This chain's CDR3 is CASSLASGRAYEQYF. The CDR3 DNA reads as TGTGCCAGCAGCTTAGCGTCCGGGAGGGCCTACGAGCAGTACTTC. Full variable domain (remainder filled in from reference TRBV11-1 and TRBJ2-7): EAEVAQSPRYKITEKSQAVAFWCDPISGHATLYWYRQILGQGPELLVQFQDESVVDDSQLPKDRFSAERLKGVDSTLKIQPAELGDSAMYLCASSLASGRAYEQYFGPGTRLTVT.

The genes are TRBV7-9 and TRBJ1-1; maybe TRBD1 (5 bases). Between the trimmed V and J ends, which lost 7 bases and 0 bases, there was a span of 24 bases. CDR1 is SEHNR, CDR2 FQNEAQ, per germline (reference sequence). The CDR3 is 18 amino acids. The CDR3 is CASTQWGSSSSLNTEAFF. DNA for the CDR3: TGTGCCAGCACCCAGTGGGGGTCCTCATCCTCCCTGAACACTGAAGCTTTCTTT.

The table lists this clonotype with many counts. The CDR3 protein is CASSSASGVYYEQYF. The CDR3 DNA follows: TGTGCCAGCAGCTCTGCTAGCGGAGTTTACTACGAGCAGTACTTC. V is TRBV7-2 and J is TRBJ2-7, with 7 bases fitting TRBD2. V lost 4 bases to trimming and J lost 3 bases; unmatched junction nucleotides: 9. Germline values: CDR1 SGHTA, CDR2 FQGNSA. The CDR3 runs to 15 residues.

This chain links TRBV7-6 with TRBJ2-3; a possible D gene is TRBD2 (6 bases). Germline CDR1 is SGHVS and CDR2 is FNYEAQ. The CDR3 is made up of 20 amino acids. Trimming left V 4 bases short and J 0 bases short, with 26 bases between. CDR3 sequence reads: CASSSSLGSGSGRSTDTQYF. For the CDR3, the DNA is TGTGCCAGCAGCTCTAGTTTGGGGTCGGGTAGCGGCCGTAGCACAGATACGCAGTATTTT. Using reference TRBV7-6 and TRBJ2-3 for the parts outside the CDR3, the full variable domain is GAGVSQSPRYKVTKRGQDVALRCDPISGHVSLYWYRQALGQGPEFLTYFNYEAQQDKSGLPNDRFSAERPEGSISTLTIQRTEQRDSAMYRCASSSSLGSGSGRSTDTQYFGPGTRLTVL.

This clonotype was counted ten times or more. The chain links TRBV7-9 to TRBJ2-1; D gene uncertain. The CDR3 runs to 13 residues. Trimming removed 0 bases from V and 10 bases from J, with 10 bases in between. Germline-derived CDR1 and CDR2 are SEHNR and FQNEAQ (reference sequence). The CDR3 region is CASSLASPAEQFF. CDR3 DNA sequence: TGTGCCAGCAGCTTAGCGAGCCCCGCAGAGCAGTTCTTC.

This clonotype has ten or more counts. This chain uses TRBV20-1 with TRBJ1-2; TRBD1 agrees at 7 bases. The V and J ends lost 3 bases and 7 bases, in that order; junction bases with no gene match: 5. The germline gives CDR1 DFQATT, CDR2 SNEGSKA (reference sequence). CDR3 length equals 12 residues. The CDR3 coding sequence is TGCAGTGCTAGTCCCAGGACAGGTGGCTACACCTTC. Protein: CSASPRTGGYTF.

The CDR3 spells CASSTTDRSTLYGYTF. The CDR3 region has the DNA TGTGCCAGCAGTACCACGGACAGATCTACCCTATATGGCTACACCTTC. The V call is TRBV6-6, the J call TRBJ1-2, with D possibly matching TRBD1 (6 bases). The V and J ends lost 5 bases and 5 bases respectively, with 21 bases between them. CDR1 and CDR2 from the germline V gene are MNHNY and SVGAGI (reference sequence). The CDR3 loop spans 16 amino acids.

This clonotype was seen ten or more times. The chain has TRBV7-9 and TRBJ1-1, with D maybe TRBD1 (6 bases). V was shortened by 7 bases and J by 3 bases, with 12 bases between the two germline ends. The CDR3 contains 13 residues. Per germline, CDR1 SEHNR and CDR2 FQNEAQ (reference sequence). The CDR3 protein is CASKGGGDTEAFF. Written as DNA, the CDR3 is TGTGCCAGCAAAGGGGGTGGGGACACTGAAGCTTTCTTT.

There are many counts of this clonotype. The chain carries TRBV29-1 and TRBJ1-2, with D maybe TRBD1 (5 bases). This CDR3 comprises 11 residues. Germline CDR1 reads SQVTM; CDR2 reads ANQGSEA. V lost 3 bases, J lost 14 bases, and 16 bases lay in between. DNA for the CDR3: TGCAGCGTTGACGGGACGGGTCTTAGAACCTTC. Its translation is CSVDGTGLRTF.

This clonotype is labeled medium-sized (0.01 to 0.1%). This rearrangement joins TRBV28 to TRBJ2-1; possibly TRBD1 for D (6 bases). The CDR3 has 11 amino acids. Germline assignment: CDR1 MDHEN and CDR2 SYDVKM. V lost 7 bases to trimming and J lost 10 bases, with 11 bases between them. CDR3 nucleotide sequence: TGTGCCAGCACTCTTAGGGGGGAGCAGTTCTTC. It translates to CASTLRGEQFF. Full variable domain (missing parts from reference TRBV28 and TRBJ2-1): DVKVTQSSRYLVKRTGEKVFLECVQDMDHENMFWYRQDPGLGLRLIYFSYDVKMKEKGDIPEGYSVSREKKERFSLILESASTNQTSMYLCASTLRGEQFFGPGTRLTVL.

The CDR3: CASSLDGDYEQYF. CDR3 in DNA: TGTGCCAGCAGCTTGGACGGTGACTACGAGCAGTACTTC. This chain joins TRBV7-2 and TRBJ2-7; no firm D call. Per germline, CDR1 SGHTA and CDR2 FQGNSA. This CDR3 is 13 amino acids long. The germline V and J ends were trimmed by 3 bases and 3 bases, with 9 bases remaining between them.

Many counts were recorded for this clonotype. The rearrangement joins TRBV6-2 or TRBV6-3 to TRBJ2-7; D is unclear. From germline, CDR1 is MNHEY and CDR2 SVGEGT. This CDR3 has 12 residues. V was cut by 6 bases and J by 0 bases, with 6 bases left in between. The CDR3 sequence is CASSRSSYEQYF. DNA for the CDR3: TGTGCCAGCAGCCGGAGCTCCTACGAGCAGTACTTC.

This clonotype came up many times. J is TRBJ2-1 and V is TRBV20-1; no clear D. The ends were cut back, 4 bases at V and 4 bases at J, with 11 bases in the middle. Germline lookup yields CDR1 DFQATT and CDR2 SNEGSKA (reference sequence). This CDR3 comprises 13 residues. The CDR3 DNA is TGCAGTGCTACCCAGAGAACATACAATGAGCAGTTCTTC. This encodes CSATQRTYNEQFF.

As concerns this clonotype: It differs at one base from a far larger clone, so likely a read error. J is TRBJ2-2 and V is TRBV5-3; TRBD2 might be the D (6 bases). TRBV5-3 is noted as an ORF with a role that remains uncertain. The CDR3 spans 21 residues. The CDR3 is CVSSSATLRDWRIRSAGELFF. In nucleotides, the CDR3 is TGTGTCAGCAGCTCCGCCACATTACGGGACTGGCGAATTAGATCGGCCGGGGAGCTGTTTTTT.

This clonotype was picked up one time. The chain has TRBV7-2 and TRBJ2-2; unclear D gene. Trimming pared 3 bases from V and 4 bases from J, leaving 6 bases between. The germline CDR1 and CDR2 sequences are SGHTA and FQGNSA. This CDR3 spans 13 amino acids. CDR3 DNA sequence: TGTGCCAGCAGCTTCCGACTCACCGGGGAGCTGTTTTTT. Translation gives CASSFRLTGELFF.

The chain recombines TRBV19 with TRBJ1-5; 8 nucleotides align to TRBD1. The CDR3 has 14 amino acids. Germline values: CDR1 LNHDA, CDR2 SQIVND (reference sequence). The ends lost 6 bases at V and 1 base at J; junction bases unmatched: 2. The CDR3 reads CASSGQGSNQPQHF. The CDR3 DNA follows: TGTGCCAGTAGCGGACAGGGAAGCAATCAGCCCCAGCATTTT. The complete variable domain, with remaining parts taken from reference TRBV19 and TRBJ1-5, reads DGGITQSPKYLFRKEGQNVTLSCEQNLNHDAMYWYRQDPGQGLRLIYYSQIVNDFQKGDIAEGYSVSREKKESFPLTVTSAQKNPTAFYLCASSGQGSNQPQHFGDGTRLSIL.

In this sample, this clonotype turned up many times. V and J are TRBV20-1 and TRBJ2-3; no reliable D call. Germline values: CDR1 DFQATT, CDR2 SNEGSKA (reference sequence). This CDR3 is 12 amino acids long. V shed 7 bases and J shed 0 bases, with 8 bases lying between them. The CDR3 bases are TGCAGTGGTTTCGGCAGCACAGATACGCAGTATTTT. Protein: CSGFGSTDTQYF.